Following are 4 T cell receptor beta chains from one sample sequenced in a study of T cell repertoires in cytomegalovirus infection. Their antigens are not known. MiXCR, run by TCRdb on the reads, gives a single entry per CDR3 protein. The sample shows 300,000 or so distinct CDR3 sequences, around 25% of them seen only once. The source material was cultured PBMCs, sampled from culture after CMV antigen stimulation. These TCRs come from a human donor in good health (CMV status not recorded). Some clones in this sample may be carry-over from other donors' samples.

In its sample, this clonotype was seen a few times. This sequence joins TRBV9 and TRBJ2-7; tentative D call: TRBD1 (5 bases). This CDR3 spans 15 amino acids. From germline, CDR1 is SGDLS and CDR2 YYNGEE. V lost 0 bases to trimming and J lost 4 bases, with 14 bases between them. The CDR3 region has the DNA TGTGCCAGCAGCGTAGCTCCAGGGTCTACTTACGAGCAGTACTTC. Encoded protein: CASSVAPGSTYEQYF.

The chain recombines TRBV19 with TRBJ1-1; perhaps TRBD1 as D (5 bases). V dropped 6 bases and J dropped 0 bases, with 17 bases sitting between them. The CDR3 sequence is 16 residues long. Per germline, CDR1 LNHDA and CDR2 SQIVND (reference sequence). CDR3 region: CASRPWGGGMNTEAFF. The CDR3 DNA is TGTGCCAGTAGGCCGTGGGGCGGAGGGATGAACACTGAAGCTTTCTTT.

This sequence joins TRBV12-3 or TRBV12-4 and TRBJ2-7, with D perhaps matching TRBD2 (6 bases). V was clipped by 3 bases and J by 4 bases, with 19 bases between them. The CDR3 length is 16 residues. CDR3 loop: CASSLLPQGGRYEQYF. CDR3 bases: TGTGCCAGCAGTTTGCTTCCTCAGGGAGGAAGATACGAGCAGTACTTC.

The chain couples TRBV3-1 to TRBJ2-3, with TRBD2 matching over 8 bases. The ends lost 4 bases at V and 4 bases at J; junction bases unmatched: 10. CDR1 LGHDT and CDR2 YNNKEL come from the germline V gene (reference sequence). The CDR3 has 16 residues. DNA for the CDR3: TGTGCCAGCAGCCTCGGGGGGGCGGGGACTCCAGATACGCAGTATTTT. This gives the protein CASSLGGAGTPDTQYF.